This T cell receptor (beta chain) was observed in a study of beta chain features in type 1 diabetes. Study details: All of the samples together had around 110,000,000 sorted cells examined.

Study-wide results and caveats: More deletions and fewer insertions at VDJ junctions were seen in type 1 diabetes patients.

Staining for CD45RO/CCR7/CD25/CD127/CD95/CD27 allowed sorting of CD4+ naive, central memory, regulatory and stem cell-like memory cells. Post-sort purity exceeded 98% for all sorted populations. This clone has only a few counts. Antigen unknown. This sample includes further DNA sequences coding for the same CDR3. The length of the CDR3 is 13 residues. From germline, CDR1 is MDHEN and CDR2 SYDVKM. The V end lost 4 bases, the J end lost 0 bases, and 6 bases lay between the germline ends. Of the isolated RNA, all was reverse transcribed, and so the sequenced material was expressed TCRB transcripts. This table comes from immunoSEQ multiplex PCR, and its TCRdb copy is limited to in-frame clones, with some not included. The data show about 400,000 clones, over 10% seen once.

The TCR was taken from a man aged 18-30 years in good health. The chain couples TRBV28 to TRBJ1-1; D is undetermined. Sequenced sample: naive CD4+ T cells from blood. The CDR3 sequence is CASSSHMNTEAFF. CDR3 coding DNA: TGTGCCAGCAGTTCTCACATGAACACTGAAGCTTTCTTT.